These 15 T cell receptor beta chains originate from one sample sequenced in a study of technical replicates of blood from a handful of donors. Using immunoSEQ multiplex PCR, the repertoire was profiled, and TCRdb retains in-frame clones only, with some absent. The sample holds more than 95,000 clones, 95% seen once. Sequenced sample: T cells isolated from PBMCs. Receptors originate from a human donor in good health.

This clone was counted a single time. The chain is built from TRBV2 and TRBJ2-1, with 7 positions matching TRBD2. The CDR3 has 14 amino acids. Germline CDR1 SNHLY, CDR2 FYNNEI. Germline trimming cut 11 bases from V and 4 bases from J; bases unmatched to any gene: 11. CDR3 residues: CAAGGGGGYNEQFF. In DNA form, the CDR3 reads TGTGCCGCCGGAGGTGGCGGGGGATACAATGAGCAGTTCTTC.

This rearrangement joins TRBV7-2 to TRBJ2-7, with no clear D. Trimming cost V 3 bases and J 3 bases, with 6 bases left between them. The V gene's germline CDR1 is SGHTA and CDR2 FQGNSA. This CDR3 spans 12 amino acids. The DNA for the CDR3 is TGTGCCAGCAGCTTTAATCTCTACGAGCAGTACTTC. It encodes CASSFNLYEQYF.

V gene TRBV9 combines with J gene TRBJ2-5; 8 nucleotides match TRBD1. Germline lookup yields CDR1 SGDLS and CDR2 YYNGEE. V dropped 4 bases and J dropped 5; count of bases not matched to a gene: 16. This CDR3 has 17 amino acids. The CDR3 nucleotides are TGTGCCAGCAGCACCCGTTTGGGGACAGGAGGGCTGGAGACCCAGTACTTC. The encoded protein is CASSTRLGTGGLETQYF.

The chain carries TRBV9 and TRBJ2-1; 11 bases line up with TRBD2. The CDR3 runs to 16 residues. Trimming at V came to 3 bases and at J to 4 bases, leaving 6 bases not matched to a gene. CDR1 is SGDLS, CDR2 YYNGEE, per germline. The chain's CDR3 is CASSAFLAGGYNEQFF. The DNA of the CDR3 is TGTGCCAGCAGCGCATTTCTAGCGGGAGGTTACAATGAGCAGTTCTTC.

The CDR3 nucleotides read TGTGCCAGCACCGACCCGAGGGTAGTATGGGGCTACACCTTC. It translates to CASTDPRVVWGYTF. The chain links TRBV6-5 to TRBJ1-2; no clear D gene. CDR1 MNHEY and CDR2 SVGAGI come from the germline V gene. The CDR3 runs to 14 residues. The germline V and J ends were trimmed by 7 bases and 8 bases, with 20 bases remaining between them.

The rearrangement uses TRBV6-5 and TRBJ1-1; 7 positions agree with TRBD1. There are 15 residues in the CDR3. Germline lookup yields CDR1 MNHEY and CDR2 SVGAGI. The trim removed 5 bases at V and 0 bases at J, leaving 6 bases unmatched. CDR3 residues: CASSRRGQMNTEAFF. DNA for the CDR3: TGTGCCAGCAGTCGACGGGGACAGATGAACACTGAAGCTTTCTTT.

This chain joins TRBV10-3 and TRBJ1-6; 7 positions agree with TRBD1. The length of the CDR3 is 14 residues. V shed 5 bases and J 10 bases; nucleotides not matched to a gene: 8. Per germline, CDR1 ENHRY and CDR2 SYGVKD. In DNA form, the CDR3 reads TGTGCCATCAGTCACACGTTGGACAGGTCACCCCTCCACTTT. Translated, it gives CAISHTLDRSPLHF.

V gene TRBV5-6 combines with J gene TRBJ2-1; D remains ambiguous. Trimming left V 2 bases short and J 7 bases short, with 7 bases between. Germline lookup yields CDR1 SGHDT and CDR2 YYEEEE. The CDR3 loop spans 12 amino acids. CDR3 in amino acids: CASSLVLNEQFF. DNA for the CDR3: TGTGCCAGCAGCTTAGTTCTAAATGAGCAGTTCTTC.

This sequence joins TRBV5-4 and TRBJ1-2; D is perhaps TRBD1 (6 bases). The CDR3 consists of 16 residues. Trimming left V 5 bases short and J 2 bases short, with 19 bases between. CDR1 is SGHNT, CDR2 YYREEE, per germline (reference sequence). CDR3 sequence reads: CASRSPPYTGNYGYTF. The CDR3 DNA reads TGTGCCAGCAGATCCCCCCCTTATACAGGGAACTATGGCTACACCTTC.

The V gene is TRBV9, the J gene TRBJ2-2, with 8 bases that match TRBD1. The CDR3 is 15 amino acids. The V gene end was trimmed by 4 bases and the J gene end by 3 bases; junction bases not matched to a gene: 5. Germline CDR1 reads SGDLS; CDR2 reads YYNGEE. The DNA for the CDR3 is TGTGCCAGCAGCCCCCTACAGGGGGACACCGGGGAGCTGTTTTTT. Translation gives CASSPLQGDTGELFF. Full variable domain (missing parts from reference TRBV9 and TRBJ2-2): DSGVTQTPKHLITATGQRVTLRCSPRSGDLSVYWYQQSLDQGLQFLIQYYNGEERAKGNILERFSAQQFPDLHSELNLSSLELGDSALYFCASSPLQGDTGELFFGEGSRLTVL.

V and J are TRBV5-1 and TRBJ2-1, with 11 bases lining up with TRBD1. Trimming took 4 bases from V and 14 from J; bases not matched to a gene: 11. The CDR3 covers 14 residues. Germline V lookup: CDR1 SGHRS, CDR2 YFSETQ. DNA of the CDR3: TGCGCCAGCAGCCCCCAACGGACAGGGGGCGCGGAGTTCTTC. Amino acid sequence: CASSPQRTGGAEFF.

V gene TRBV30 combines with J gene TRBJ2-7; 10 nucleotides line up with TRBD1. CDR3 length: 15 amino acids. With V trimmed by 7 bases and J by 3 bases, 12 bases remained unmatched. CDR1 and CDR2 from the germline V gene are GTSNPN and SVGIG (reference sequence). CDR3 amino acids: CASDRGSVRGYEQYF. The DNA for the CDR3 is TGTGCCTCGGACAGGGGGTCAGTCCGCGGCTACGAGCAGTACTTC.

CDR3 protein: CASSPQNTLTSTSYEQYF. The CDR3 DNA reads as TGTGCCAGCTCACCCCAGAACACCCTGACTAGCACCTCTTACGAGCAGTACTTC. The chain joins TRBV18 to TRBJ2-7, with 7 bases fitting TRBD2. Trimming cost V 3 bases and J 4 bases; bases outside gene matches: 18. The CDR3 contains 18 residues. In germline, CDR1 is KGHSH, CDR2 LQKENI.

The sample holds one count of this clone. The chain joins TRBV18 to TRBJ1-3; 9 nucleotides match TRBD1. The CDR3 consists of 16 residues. Germline V gene data show CDR1 as KGHSH and CDR2 as LQKENI. The V segment lost 2 bases and the J segment 2 bases; nucleotides outside the gene matches: 4. The CDR3 sequence: CASSPGGQGTGNTIYF. CDR3 DNA sequence: TGTGCCAGCTCACCAGGTGGACAGGGGACTGGAAACACCATATATTTT.

This chain links TRBV5-1 with TRBJ2-5; possibly TRBD2 for D (7 bases). Trimming stripped 5 bases from V and 2 bases from J, with 16 bases between. The germline CDR1 and CDR2 sequences are SGHRS and YFSETQ. This CDR3 has 15 amino acids. For the CDR3, the DNA is TGCGCCAGCAGTCCGGGGGGAGGGGGACAAGAGACCCAGTACTTC. Its translation is CASSPGGGGQETQYF.